This entry lists 14 T cell receptor beta chains sequenced from one sample in a study of blood T cell repertoires in COVID-19. Repertoires were generated with immunoSEQ multiplex PCR, while TCRdb's copy carries only in-frame clones and drops some. The data contain around 220,000 clones, approximately 91% of them seen just once; the ten biggest clones take up 2% to 2.5%. Sequences were obtained from peripheral blood. These receptors were collected from a woman aged 40 to 55 who had recovered from COVID-19.

The chain is built from TRBV2 and TRBJ1-5; 8 bases align to TRBD1. Germline V gene data show CDR1 as SNHLY and CDR2 as FYNNEI. The CDR3 consists of 15 residues. V trimming: 7 bases; J trimming: 0 bases; junction bases outside the gene matches: 5. DNA of the CDR3: TGTGCCAGCACCAGACAGGGGACTAGCAATCAGCCCCAGCATTTT. It encodes CASTRQGTSNQPQHF.

V usage is TRBV12-3 or TRBV12-4 and J usage is TRBJ1-6; tentative D call: TRBD1 (6 bases). With 3 bases removed from V and 9 bases from J, the gap between germline ends came to 6 bases. This CDR3 spans 12 amino acids. As DNA, the CDR3 is TGTGCCAGCAGTTTCAGGGGTTCACCCCTCCACTTT. Its translation: CASSFRGSPLHF.

The chain recombines TRBV7-9 with TRBJ1-6, with 7 bases matching TRBD1. Looked up from germline, CDR1 is SEHNR and CDR2 is FQNEAQ (reference sequence). Germline trimming cut 4 bases from V and 7 bases from J; bases unmatched to any gene: 7. The CDR3 is made up of 15 amino acids. For the CDR3, the DNA is TGTGCCAGCAGCTCGTTGGGACAGCTAAATTCACCCCTCCACTTT. Translating it yields CASSSLGQLNSPLHF.

The chain links TRBV5-6 to TRBJ2-1, with TRBD2 matching over 7 bases. This CDR3 contains 13 residues. The trim removed 4 bases at V and 6 bases at J, leaving 4 bases unmatched. CDR1 is SGHDT and CDR2 is YYEEEE in the germline V gene. CDR3 region: CASSVGLRNEQFF. The CDR3 DNA is TGTGCCAGCAGCGTGGGACTACGCAATGAGCAGTTCTTC.

The CDR3: CASSRDLNSNEKLFF. DNA for the CDR3: TGTGCCAGCAGCCGAGACCTGAACAGTAATGAAAAACTGTTTTTT. The chain joins TRBV6-5 to TRBJ1-4; no reliable D call. CDR1 is MNHEY, CDR2 SVGAGI, per germline. This CDR3 region has 15 residues. V shed 6 bases and J shed 4 bases, with 15 bases lying between them.

The chain uses TRBV5-6 and TRBJ2-1; 10 nucleotides align to TRBD2. The germline V gene has CDR1 SGHDT and CDR2 YYEEEE. The CDR3 has 16 amino acids. The J segment lost 3 bases and the V segment lost 4 bases, leaving 7 bases of the junction unmatched. This CDR3 reads CASSPLAGDGYNEQFF. The CDR3 region has the DNA TGTGCCAGCAGCCCTCTAGCGGGAGACGGCTACAATGAGCAGTTCTTC.

This clone was recorded a few times. The CDR3 DNA reads as TGTGCCACCAGCAGAAAGGGGACAGGGGAGGAGCAGTACTTC. Protein sequence: CATSRKGTGEEQYF. The chain recombines TRBV15 with TRBJ2-7; 10 bases agree with TRBD1. Germline loops: CDR1 LNHNV, CDR2 YYDKDF (reference sequence). Trimming at V came to 2 bases and at J to 7 bases, leaving 5 bases not matched to a gene. This CDR3 spans 14 amino acids.

J is TRBJ2-6 and V is TRBV28, with 7 nucleotides matching TRBD2. The junction had 8 bases not matched to a gene; V was cut back by 6 bases and J by 0 bases. Germline V gives CDR1 MDHEN, CDR2 SYDVKM. The CDR3 runs to 17 residues. Written as DNA, the CDR3 is TGTGCCAGCAGGCGATGGGGAGGGGACTCTGGGGCCAACGTCCTGACTTTC. Its translation is CASRRWGGDSGANVLTF.

J is TRBJ2-3 and V is TRBV19; TRBD2 might be the D (5 bases). V gave up 3 bases and J gave up 0 bases, with 16 bases separating them. The length of the CDR3 is 17 residues. Germline CDR1 is LNHDA and CDR2 is SQIVND (reference sequence). CDR3 sequence: CASSIPTRMVSTDTQYF. CDR3 coding DNA: TGTGCCAGTAGTATCCCCACTAGGATGGTGAGCACAGATACGCAGTATTTT.

In its sample, this clone was seen once. The chain is built from TRBV5-1 and TRBJ2-2; D is possibly TRBD1 (5 bases). In germline, CDR1 is SGHRS, CDR2 YFSETQ. This CDR3 has 14 residues. V gave up 0 bases and J gave up 3 bases, with 6 bases separating them. CDR3 in DNA: TGCGCCAGCAGCTTGGGGGGCGACACCGGGGAGCTGTTTTTT. Protein sequence: CASSLGGDTGELFF.

This clone was seen just once. The chain couples TRBV7-2 to TRBJ1-5; 9 bases line up with TRBD1. The trim removed 5 bases at V and 4 bases at J, leaving 6 bases unmatched. Germline CDR1 reads SGHTA; CDR2 reads FQGNSA. CDR3 size: 15 residues. The DNA of the CDR3 is TGTGCCAGCAGCGCCGGGACAGGGTGGAATCAGCCCCAGCATTTT. Translation: CASSAGTGWNQPQHF.

V is TRBV5-1 and J is TRBJ2-1; 13 bases are a match to TRBD2. Germline CDR1 is SGHRS and CDR2 is YFSETQ. The CDR3 spans 15 residues. J gave up 6 bases and V 4 bases, and 4 bases lay outside the gene matches. CDR3 in DNA: TGCGCCAGCAGCCCGGGACTAGCGGGGCTCAATGAGCAGTTCTTC. This gives the protein CASSPGLAGLNEQFF.

The rearrangement links TRBV12-3 or TRBV12-4 to TRBJ1-2; D not resolved. The CDR3 loop spans 12 amino acids. V lost 2 bases, J lost 4 bases, and 5 bases lay in between. The CDR3 reads CASSLTVYGYTF. In DNA, the CDR3 is TGTGCCAGCAGTTTAACGGTCTATGGCTACACCTTC.

The gene calls are TRBV6-5 and TRBJ2-3; a weak D match, TRBD2 (5 bases). This CDR3 comprises 16 residues. CDR1 is MNHEY, CDR2 SVGAGI, per germline. V was trimmed by 0 bases and J by 0 bases, leaving 10 bases between them. As DNA, the CDR3 is TGTGCCAGCAGTTACTCGCCTGGCGGGAGCACAGATACGCAGTATTTT. Its translation is CASSYSPGGSTDTQYF.